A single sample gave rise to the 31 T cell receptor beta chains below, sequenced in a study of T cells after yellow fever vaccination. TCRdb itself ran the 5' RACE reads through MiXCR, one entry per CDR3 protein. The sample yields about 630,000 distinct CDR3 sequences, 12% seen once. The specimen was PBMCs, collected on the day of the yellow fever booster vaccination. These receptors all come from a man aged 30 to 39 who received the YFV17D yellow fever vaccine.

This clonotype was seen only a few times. CDR3 in DNA: TGTGCCAGCAGAACAGGAGCTATAGGCTACACCTTC. This encodes CASRTGAIGYTF. The rearrangement uses TRBV12-3 or TRBV12-4 and TRBJ1-2, with D tentatively TRBD1 (5 bases). CDR3 length: 12 amino acids. V shed 6 bases and J shed 8 bases, with 13 bases lying between them.

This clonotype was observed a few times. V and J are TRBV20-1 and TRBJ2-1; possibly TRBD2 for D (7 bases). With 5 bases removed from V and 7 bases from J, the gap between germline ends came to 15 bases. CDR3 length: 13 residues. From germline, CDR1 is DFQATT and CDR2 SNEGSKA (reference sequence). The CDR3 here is CSAGGGGRNEQFF. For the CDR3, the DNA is TGCAGTGCTGGAGGGGGAGGGCGAAATGAGCAGTTCTTC.

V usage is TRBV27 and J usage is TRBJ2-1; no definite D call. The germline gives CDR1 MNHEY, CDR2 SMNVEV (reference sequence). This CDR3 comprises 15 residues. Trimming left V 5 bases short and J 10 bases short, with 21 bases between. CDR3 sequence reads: CASSILTATKAEQFF. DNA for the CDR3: TGTGCCAGCAGTATCCTTACGGCGACAAAGGCCGAGCAGTTCTTC.

The CDR3: CSARDRRGGHEQYF. The CDR3 DNA is TGCAGTGCTAGAGACCGCAGGGGGGGCCACGAGCAGTACTTC. The V call is TRBV20-1, the J call TRBJ2-7; D may be TRBD1 or TRBD2 (7 bases each). The V and J ends lost 0 bases and 5 bases respectively, with 14 bases between them. CDR1 DFQATT and CDR2 SNEGSKA come from the germline V gene (reference sequence). The CDR3 is 14 amino acids.

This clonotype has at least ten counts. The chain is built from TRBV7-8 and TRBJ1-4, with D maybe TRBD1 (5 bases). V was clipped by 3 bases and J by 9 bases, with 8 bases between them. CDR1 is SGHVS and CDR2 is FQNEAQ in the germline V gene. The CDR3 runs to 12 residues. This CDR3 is CASSLDTQKLFF. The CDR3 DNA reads TGTGCCAGCAGCTTGGACACACAAAAACTGTTTTTT.

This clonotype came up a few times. The CDR3 nucleotides read TGCAGCGTTGTGGTCGTAGGGGCAACCGGGGAGCTGTTTTTT. Encoded protein: CSVVVVGATGELFF. The chain is built from TRBV29-1 and TRBJ2-2; maybe TRBD1 (5 bases). The germline V gene has CDR1 SQVTM and CDR2 ANQGSEA. Trimming pared 4 bases from V and 5 bases from J, leaving 14 bases between. CDR3 length equals 14 residues.

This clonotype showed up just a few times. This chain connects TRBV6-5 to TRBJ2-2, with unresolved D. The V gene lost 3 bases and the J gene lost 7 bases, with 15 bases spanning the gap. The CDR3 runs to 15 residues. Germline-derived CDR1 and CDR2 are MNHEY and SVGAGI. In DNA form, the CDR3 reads TGTGCCAGCAGTTATAGGGAACAGTCTTACGGGGAGCTGTTTTTT. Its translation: CASSYREQSYGELFF.

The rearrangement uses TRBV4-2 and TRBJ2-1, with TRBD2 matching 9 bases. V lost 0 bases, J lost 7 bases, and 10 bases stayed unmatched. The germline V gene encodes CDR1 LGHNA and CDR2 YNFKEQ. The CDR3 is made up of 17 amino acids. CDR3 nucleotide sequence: TGTGCCAGCAGCCAAGAAGCTAGCGGGGCCCTGGTAAATGAGCAGTTCTTC. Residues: CASSQEASGALVNEQFF.

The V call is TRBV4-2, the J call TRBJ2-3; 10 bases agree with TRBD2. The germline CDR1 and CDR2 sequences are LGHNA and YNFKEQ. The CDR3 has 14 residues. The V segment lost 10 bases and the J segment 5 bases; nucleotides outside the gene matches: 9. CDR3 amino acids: CAIQSGRAGDTQYF. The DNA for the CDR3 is TGTGCCATTCAGAGCGGGAGGGCCGGAGATACGCAGTATTTT.

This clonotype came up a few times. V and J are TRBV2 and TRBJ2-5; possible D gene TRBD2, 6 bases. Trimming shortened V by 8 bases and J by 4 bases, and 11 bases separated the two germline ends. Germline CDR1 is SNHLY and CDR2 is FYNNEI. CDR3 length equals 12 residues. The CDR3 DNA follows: TGTGCCAGCGTTCCGGAGGGAGAGACCCAGTACTTC. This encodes CASVPEGETQYF.

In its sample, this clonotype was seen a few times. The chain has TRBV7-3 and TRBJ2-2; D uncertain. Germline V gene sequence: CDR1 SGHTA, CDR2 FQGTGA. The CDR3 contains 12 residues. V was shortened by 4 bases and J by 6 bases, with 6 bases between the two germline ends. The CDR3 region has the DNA TGTGCCAGCAGCTCGTCGGCCGGGGAGCTGTTTTTT. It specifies CASSSSAGELFF. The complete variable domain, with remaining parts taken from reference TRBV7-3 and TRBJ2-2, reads GAGVSQTPSNKVTEKGKYVELRCDPISGHTALYWYRQSLGQGPEFLIYFQGTGAADDSGLPNDRFFAVRPEGSVSTLKIQRTERGDSAVYLCASSSSAGELFFGEGSRLTVL.

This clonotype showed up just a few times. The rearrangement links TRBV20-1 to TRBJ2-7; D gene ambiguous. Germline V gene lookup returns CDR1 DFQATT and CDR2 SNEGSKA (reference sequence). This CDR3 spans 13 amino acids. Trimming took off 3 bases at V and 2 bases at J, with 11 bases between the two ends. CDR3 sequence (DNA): TGCAGTGCTAGGAAAGGCGGAGCCTACGAGCAGTACTTC. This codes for CSARKGGAYEQYF.

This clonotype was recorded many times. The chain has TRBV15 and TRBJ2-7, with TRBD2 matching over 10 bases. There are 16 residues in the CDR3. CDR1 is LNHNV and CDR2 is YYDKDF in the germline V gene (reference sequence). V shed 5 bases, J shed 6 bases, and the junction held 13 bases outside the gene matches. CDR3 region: CATSGGTSASRREQYF. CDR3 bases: TGTGCCACCAGCGGTGGGACTAGCGCGAGTCGCCGCGAGCAGTACTTC.

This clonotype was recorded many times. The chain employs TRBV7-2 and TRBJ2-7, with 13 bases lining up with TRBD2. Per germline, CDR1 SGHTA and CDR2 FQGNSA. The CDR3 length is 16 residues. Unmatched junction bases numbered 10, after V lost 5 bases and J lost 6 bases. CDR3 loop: CASSRLAGGLNPEQYF. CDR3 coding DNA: TGTGCCAGCAGCAGACTAGCGGGAGGTCTCAACCCCGAGCAGTACTTC.

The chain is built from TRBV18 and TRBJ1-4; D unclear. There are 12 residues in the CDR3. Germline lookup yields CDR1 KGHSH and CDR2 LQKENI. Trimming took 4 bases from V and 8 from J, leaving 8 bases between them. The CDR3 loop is CASSLQAEKLFF. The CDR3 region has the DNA TGTGCCAGCTCACTCCAAGCAGAAAAACTGTTTTTT.

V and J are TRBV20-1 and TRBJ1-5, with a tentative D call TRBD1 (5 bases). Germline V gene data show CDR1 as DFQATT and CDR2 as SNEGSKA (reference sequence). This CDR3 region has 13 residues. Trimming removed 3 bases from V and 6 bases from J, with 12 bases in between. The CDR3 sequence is CSASGGVFQPQHF. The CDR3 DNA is TGCAGTGCTAGTGGGGGGGTTTTTCAGCCCCAGCATTTT.

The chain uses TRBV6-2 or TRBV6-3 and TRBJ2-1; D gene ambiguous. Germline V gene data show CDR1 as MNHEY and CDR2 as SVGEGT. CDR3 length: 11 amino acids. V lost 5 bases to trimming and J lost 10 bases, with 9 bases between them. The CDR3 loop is CASSIGLEQFF. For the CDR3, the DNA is TGTGCCAGCAGTATAGGGTTAGAGCAGTTCTTC.

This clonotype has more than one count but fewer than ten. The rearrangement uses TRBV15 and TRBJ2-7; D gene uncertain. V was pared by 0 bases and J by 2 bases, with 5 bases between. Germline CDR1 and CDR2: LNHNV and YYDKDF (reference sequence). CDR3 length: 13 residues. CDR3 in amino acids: CATSRDSTYEQYF. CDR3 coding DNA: TGTGCCACCAGCAGAGATTCCACCTACGAGCAGTACTTC. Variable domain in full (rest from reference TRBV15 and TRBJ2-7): DAMVIQNPRYQVTQFGKPVTLSCSQTLNHNVMYWYQQKSSQAPKLLFHYYDKDFNNEADTPDNFQSRRPNTSFCFLDIRSPGLGDTAMYLCATSRDSTYEQYFGPGTRLTVT.

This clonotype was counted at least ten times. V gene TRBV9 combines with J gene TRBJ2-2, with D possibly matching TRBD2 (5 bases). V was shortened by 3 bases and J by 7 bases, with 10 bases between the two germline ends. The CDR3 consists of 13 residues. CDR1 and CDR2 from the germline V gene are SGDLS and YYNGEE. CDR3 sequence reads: CASSGTRIGELFF. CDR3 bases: TGTGCCAGCAGCGGAACTAGAATCGGGGAGCTGTTTTTT. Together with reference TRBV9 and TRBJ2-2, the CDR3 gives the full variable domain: DSGVTQTPKHLITATGQRVTLRCSPRSGDLSVYWYQQSLDQGLQFLIQYYNGEERAKGNILERFSAQQFPDLHSELNLSSLELGDSALYFCASSGTRIGELFFGEGSRLTVL.

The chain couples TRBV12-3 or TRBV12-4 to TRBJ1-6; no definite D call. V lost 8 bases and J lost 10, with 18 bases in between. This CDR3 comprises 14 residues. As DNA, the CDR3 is TGTGCCAGCTCCTCCGGCCTGATTGGGTCACCCCTCCACTTT. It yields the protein CASSSGLIGSPLHF.

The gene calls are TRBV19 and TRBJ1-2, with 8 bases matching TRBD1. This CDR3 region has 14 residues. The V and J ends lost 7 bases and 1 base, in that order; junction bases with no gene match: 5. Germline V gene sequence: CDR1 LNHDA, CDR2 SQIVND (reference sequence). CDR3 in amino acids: CASIDRGNNYGYTF. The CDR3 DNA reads TGTGCCAGTATCGACAGGGGAAATAACTATGGCTACACCTTC.

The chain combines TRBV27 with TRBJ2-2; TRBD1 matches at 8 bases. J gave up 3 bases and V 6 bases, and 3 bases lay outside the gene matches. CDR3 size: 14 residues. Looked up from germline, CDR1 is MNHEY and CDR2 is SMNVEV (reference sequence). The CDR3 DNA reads TGTGCCAGCAGGACAGGGGTGGACACCGGGGAGCTGTTTTTT. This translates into CASRTGVDTGELFF.

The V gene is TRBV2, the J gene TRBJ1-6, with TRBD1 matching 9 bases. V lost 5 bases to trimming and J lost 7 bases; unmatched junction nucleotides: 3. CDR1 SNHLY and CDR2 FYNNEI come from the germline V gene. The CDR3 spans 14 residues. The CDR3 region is CASSNDRGNSPLHF. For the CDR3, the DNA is TGTGCCAGCAGTAATGACAGGGGGAATTCACCCCTCCACTTT.

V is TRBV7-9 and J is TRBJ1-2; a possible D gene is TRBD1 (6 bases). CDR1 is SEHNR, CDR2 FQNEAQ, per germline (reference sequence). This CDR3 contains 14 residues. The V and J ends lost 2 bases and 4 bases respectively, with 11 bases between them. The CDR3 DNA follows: TGTGCCAGCAGCTTAAGGGGGGTGAGCTATGGCTACACCTTC. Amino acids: CASSLRGVSYGYTF.

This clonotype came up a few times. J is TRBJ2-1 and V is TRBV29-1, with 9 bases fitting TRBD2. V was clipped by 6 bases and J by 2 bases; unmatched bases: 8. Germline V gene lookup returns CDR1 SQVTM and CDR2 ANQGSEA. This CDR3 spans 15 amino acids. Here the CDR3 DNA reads TGCAGCGTCTCTTTGAGCGGGAGGACCTACAATGAGCAGTTCTTC. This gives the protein CSVSLSGRTYNEQFF.

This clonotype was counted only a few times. The CDR3 region has the DNA TGCGCCAGCAGCTTCGGGCAGGACACAGATACGCAGTATTTT. Translated: CASSFGQDTDTQYF. The chain combines TRBV5-1 with TRBJ2-3; D is ambiguous. V gave up 2 bases and J gave up 2 bases, with 9 bases separating them. Germline lookup yields CDR1 SGHRS and CDR2 YFSETQ. The CDR3 length is 14 residues.

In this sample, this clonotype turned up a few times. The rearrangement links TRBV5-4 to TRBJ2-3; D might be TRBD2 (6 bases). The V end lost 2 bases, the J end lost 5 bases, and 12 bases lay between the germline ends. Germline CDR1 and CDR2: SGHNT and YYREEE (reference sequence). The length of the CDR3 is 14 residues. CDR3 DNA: TGTGCCAGCAGCTTTAGAGCAGCGGGAGATACGCAGTATTTT. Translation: CASSFRAAGDTQYF.

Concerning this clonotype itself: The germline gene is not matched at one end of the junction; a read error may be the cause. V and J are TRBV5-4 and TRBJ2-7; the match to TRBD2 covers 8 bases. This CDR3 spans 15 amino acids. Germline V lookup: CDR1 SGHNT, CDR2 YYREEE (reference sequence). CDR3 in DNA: TGTGCTAGCAGCTTGGGATCGGGAGGGGCGAACGAGCAGTACTTC. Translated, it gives CASSLGSGGANEQYF. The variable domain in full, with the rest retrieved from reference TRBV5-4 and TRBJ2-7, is ETGVTQSPTHLIKTRGQQVTLRCSSQSGHNTVSWYQQALGQGPQFIFQYYREEENGRGNFPPRFSGLQFPNYSSELNVNALELDDSALYLCASSLGSGGANEQYFGPGTRLTVT.

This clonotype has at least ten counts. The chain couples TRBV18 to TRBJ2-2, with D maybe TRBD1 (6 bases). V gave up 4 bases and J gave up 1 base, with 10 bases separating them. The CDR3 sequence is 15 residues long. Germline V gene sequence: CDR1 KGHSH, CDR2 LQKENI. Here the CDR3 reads CASSLTGQNTGELFF. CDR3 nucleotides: TGTGCCAGCTCACTAACGGGACAGAACACCGGGGAGCTGTTTTTT.

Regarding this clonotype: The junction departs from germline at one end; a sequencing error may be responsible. Here the CDR3 reads CASSFATAQNIQYF. CDR3 nucleotides: TGTGCCAGCAGTTTTGCCACAGCCCAAAACATTCAGTACTTC. The chain has TRBV28 and TRBJ2-4, with D uncertain. The CDR3 covers 14 residues. Germline V gene lookup returns CDR1 MDHEN and CDR2 SYDVKM.

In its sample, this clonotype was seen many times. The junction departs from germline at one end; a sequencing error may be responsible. The DNA of the CDR3 is TGTGCTAGCAGCTTAGAAGACAGGTCCGGGGAGCTGTTTTTT. Its translation: CASSLEDRSGELFF. The chain uses TRBV7-7 and TRBJ2-2; D might be TRBD1 (6 bases). The germline V gene encodes CDR1 SSHAT and CDR2 FNYEAQ (reference sequence). The length of the CDR3 is 14 residues. The entire variable domain, with the rest obtained from reference TRBV7-7 and TRBJ2-2, is as follows: GAGVSQSPRYKVTKRGQDVTLRCDPISSHATLYWYQQALGQGPEFLTYFNYEAQPDKSGLPSDRFSAERPEGSISTLTIQRTEQRDSAMYRCASSLEDRSGELFFGEGSRLTVL.